This T cell receptor beta chain came from a study of molecular identifiers for immune sequencing clone quantification (dated by TCRdb to 2016 to 2019). About the full investigation: For a replicate experiment, RNA from approximately 20,000 or 100,000 naive CD8 T cells was divided into five aliquots, and four of the five aliquots were sequenced. CD8 T cells were used in a methods study to benchmark molecular-identifier clustering-based TCR repertoire sequencing (MIDCIRS) and TCR RNA copy counting. Results and caveats for the whole study, not just this receptor: Even against a background of some 1 million naive CD8 T cells, spiked-in Jurkat TCR RNA amounting to a single cell's worth was reported to be detectable. In CMV-specific effector cells, over 98% of molecules were held by clones above 20 RNA copies, whereas under 1% of molecules were held by such clones in naive cells. Highly expanded clone sizes could be underestimated if identical TCR molecules share a barcode. Without barcode sub-clustering, chimeric consensus sequences inflated TCR diversity; chimeras reached as high as 47%. About 3 recovered TCR RNA copies per cell were obtained by modeling, versus about 9 by digital PCR, implying a capture efficiency of roughly 32%. Naive libraries contained spiked-in Jurkat TCR RNA (approximately 10 copies' worth), which is not part of the donor repertoire.

Reading from cysteine to phenylalanine, the CDR3 counts 13 amino acids. Only the CDR3 region is kept as DNA, spanning 39 bases read in frame from base 1. In the germline V gene, CDR1 corresponds to SGHTA and CDR2 to FQGTGA. V sheds 3 bases and J sheds 4 bases, leaving 9 bases between their ends. Naive CD8 T cell libraries were made from roughly 21,000 to 960,000 sorted cells using 10%, 30% or 50% of purified RNA. Naive CD8 T cells were FACS-sorted as CD8+CD4-CCR7+CD45RA+ on a BD FACSAria II into RLT Plus buffer. To test detection sensitivity, Jurkat RNA equal to over nine TCR copies was added to samples of 20,000-1,000,000 naive CD8 T cells. CD8 T cells were enriched with RosetteSep CD8+ T Cell Enrichment Cocktail and Ficoll-Paque, followed by ACK red cell lysis. Ten or more counts support this clonotype. What this receptor recognizes is not known. No much larger clone is present one base from it, and per-base qualities are unavailable.

Library preparation employed PCR. Reads for this sample came from an Illumina HiSeq 4000. Bulk TCR libraries were generated as previously described, with the TCR primers listed in Table S5 used. The Qiagen AllPrep DNA/RNA kit was used to purify total RNA. Before any analysis, reads coming from multiple sequencing runs of the same library were combined into one pool. As for how the authors treated the data: Reads were retained only if the reads had an exact TCR constant sequence, and the retained reads were trimmed to 150 nt and grouped according to their 12-nt molecular barcodes. Within each barcode group, reads were sub-clustered at a 15% Levenshtein threshold, and quality-weighted consensus sequences were built per RNA molecule. Non-functional sequences were filtered out, along with any lower-count sequence sitting one edit away from another sequence. Barcode sub-clusters with fewer than 20% of the maximum read count were removed, based on fitting two negative binomial distributions. The public sequencing data were trimmed at Q25 with fastp and processed into clonotypes with MiXCR by TCRdb, which kept only in-frame beta chains. Every entry covers one CDR3 protein and lists the most common genes and DNA from its rows. The V and J calls were determined by TCRdb, not by the authors. This sample has about 640,000 distinct CDR3 sequences in its table, and approximately 20% of those were observed once. The ten biggest clones cover roughly 0.83% of the sample.

This TCR came from a human donor in good health. Some libraries in this study had Jurkat cell RNA spiked in. The chain was built from TRBV7-3 and TRBJ1-1, with no reliable assignment of the D segment. The sequencing sample was made of naive CD8+ T cells from blood, with Jurkat cell RNA spiked in. Sample cell subset or site, as interpreted from the label and publication: FACS-sorted CD8+CD4-CCR7+CD45RA+ naive T cells. The DNA sequence is as follows: TGTGCCAGCAGCTTTTCCGGGGTCACTGAAGCTTTCTTT. Translated, this gives CASSFSGVTEAFF.